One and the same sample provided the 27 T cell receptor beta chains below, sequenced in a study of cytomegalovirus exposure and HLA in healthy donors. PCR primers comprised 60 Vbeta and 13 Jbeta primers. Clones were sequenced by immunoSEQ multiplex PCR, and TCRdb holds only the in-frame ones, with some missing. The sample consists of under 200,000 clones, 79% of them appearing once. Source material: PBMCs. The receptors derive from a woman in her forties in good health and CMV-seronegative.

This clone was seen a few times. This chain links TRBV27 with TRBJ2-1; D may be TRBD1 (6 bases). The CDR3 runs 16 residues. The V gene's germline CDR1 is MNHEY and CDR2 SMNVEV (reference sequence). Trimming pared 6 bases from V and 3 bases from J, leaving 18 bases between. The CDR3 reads CASSSHTRGDYNEQFF. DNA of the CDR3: TGTGCCAGCAGCTCCCACACCAGGGGAGACTACAATGAGCAGTTCTTC.

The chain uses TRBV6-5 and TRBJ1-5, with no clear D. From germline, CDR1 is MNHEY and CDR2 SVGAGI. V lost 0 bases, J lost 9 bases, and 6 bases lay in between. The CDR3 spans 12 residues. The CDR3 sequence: CASSYSAGPQHF. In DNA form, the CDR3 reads TGTGCCAGCAGTTACTCTGCGGGGCCCCAGCATTTT.

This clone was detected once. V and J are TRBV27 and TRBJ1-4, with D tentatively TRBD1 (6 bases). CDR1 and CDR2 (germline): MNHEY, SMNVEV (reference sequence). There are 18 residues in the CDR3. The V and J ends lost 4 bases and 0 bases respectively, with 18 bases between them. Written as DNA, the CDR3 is TGTGCCAGCAGTTCCCGCCGGGGGGGCTATGCAACTAATGAAAAACTGTTTTTT. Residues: CASSSRRGGYATNEKLFF.

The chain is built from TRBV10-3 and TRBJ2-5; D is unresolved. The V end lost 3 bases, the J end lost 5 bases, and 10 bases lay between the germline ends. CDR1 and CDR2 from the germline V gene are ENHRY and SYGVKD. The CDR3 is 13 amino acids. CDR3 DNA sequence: TGTGCCATCAGTGACCCCCAGTTGGAGACCCAGTACTTC. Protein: CAISDPQLETQYF.

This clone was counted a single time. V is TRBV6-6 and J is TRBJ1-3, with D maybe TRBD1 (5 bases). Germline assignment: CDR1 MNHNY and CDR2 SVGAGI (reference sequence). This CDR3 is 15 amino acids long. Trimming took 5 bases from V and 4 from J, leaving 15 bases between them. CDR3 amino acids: CASSTSDRSGNTIYF. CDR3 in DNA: TGTGCCAGCAGTACTTCAGACAGATCAGGAAACACCATATATTTT.

The CDR3: CASRDLGAGTGELFF. In nucleotides, the CDR3 is TGTGCCAGCAGGGATCTCGGAGCGGGCACCGGGGAGCTGTTTTTT. V gene TRBV6-1 combines with J gene TRBJ2-2; a possible D gene is TRBD2 (6 bases). The V gene lost 6 bases and the J gene lost 4 bases, with 15 bases spanning the gap. Germline loops: CDR1 MNHNS, CDR2 SASEGT. The CDR3 covers 15 residues.

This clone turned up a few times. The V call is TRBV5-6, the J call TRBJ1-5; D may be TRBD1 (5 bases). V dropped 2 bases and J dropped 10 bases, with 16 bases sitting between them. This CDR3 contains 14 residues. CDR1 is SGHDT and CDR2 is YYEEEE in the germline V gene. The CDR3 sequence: CASSLNSIGAPQHF. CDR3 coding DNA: TGTGCCAGCAGCTTAAACTCGATAGGGGCTCCCCAGCATTTT.

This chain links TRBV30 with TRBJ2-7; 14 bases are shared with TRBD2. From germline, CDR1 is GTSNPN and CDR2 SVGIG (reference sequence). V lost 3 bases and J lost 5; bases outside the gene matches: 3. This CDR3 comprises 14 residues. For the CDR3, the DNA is TGTGCCTGGAGCAGGGGACTAGCGGGAGACGAGCAGTACTTC. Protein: CAWSRGLAGDEQYF.

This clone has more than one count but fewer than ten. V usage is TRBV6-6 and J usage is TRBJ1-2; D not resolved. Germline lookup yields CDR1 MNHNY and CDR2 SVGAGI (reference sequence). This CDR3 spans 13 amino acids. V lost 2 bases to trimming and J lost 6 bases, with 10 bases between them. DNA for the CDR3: TGTGCCAGCAGTTACAGCCTGAGAGATGGCTACACCTTC. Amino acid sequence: CASSYSLRDGYTF.

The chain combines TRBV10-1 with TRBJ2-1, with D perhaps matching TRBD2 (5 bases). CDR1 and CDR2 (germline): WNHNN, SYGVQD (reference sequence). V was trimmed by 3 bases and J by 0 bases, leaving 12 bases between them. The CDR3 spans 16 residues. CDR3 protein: CASSEHERSSYNEQFF. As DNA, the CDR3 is TGCGCCAGCAGTGAACATGAGCGGAGCTCCTACAATGAGCAGTTCTTC.

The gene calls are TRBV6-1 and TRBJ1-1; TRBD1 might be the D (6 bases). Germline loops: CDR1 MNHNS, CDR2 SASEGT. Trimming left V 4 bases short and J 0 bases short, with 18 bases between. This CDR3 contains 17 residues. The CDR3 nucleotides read TGTGCCAGCAGTGCACTACGAACGGGACACTTGAACACTGAAGCTTTCTTT. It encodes CASSALRTGHLNTEAFF.

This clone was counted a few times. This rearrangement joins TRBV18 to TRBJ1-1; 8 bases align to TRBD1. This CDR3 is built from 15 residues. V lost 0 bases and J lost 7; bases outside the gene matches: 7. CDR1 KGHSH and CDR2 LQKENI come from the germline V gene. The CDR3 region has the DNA TGTGCCAGCTCACCACCGGCAGGGGGCTCTAGTGAAGCTTTCTTT. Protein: CASSPPAGGSSEAFF.

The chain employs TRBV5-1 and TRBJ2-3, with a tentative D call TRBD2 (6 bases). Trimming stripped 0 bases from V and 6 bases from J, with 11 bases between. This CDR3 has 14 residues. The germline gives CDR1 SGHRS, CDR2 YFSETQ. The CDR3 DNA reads TGCGCCAGCAGCTTGGCGGGGGATAGGGATACGCAGTATTTT. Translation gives CASSLAGDRDTQYF.

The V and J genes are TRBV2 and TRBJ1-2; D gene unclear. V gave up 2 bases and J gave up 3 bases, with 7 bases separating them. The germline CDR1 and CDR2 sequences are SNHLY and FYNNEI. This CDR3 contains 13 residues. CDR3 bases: TGTGCCAGCAGTGAAACGGGTTACTATGGCTACACCTTC. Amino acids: CASSETGYYGYTF.

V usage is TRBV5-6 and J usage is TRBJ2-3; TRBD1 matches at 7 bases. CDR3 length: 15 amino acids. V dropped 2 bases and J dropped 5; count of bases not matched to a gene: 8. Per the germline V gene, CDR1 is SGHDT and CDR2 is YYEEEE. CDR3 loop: CASSFGTDTGDTQYF. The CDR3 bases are TGTGCCAGCAGCTTCGGGACAGACACGGGAGATACGCAGTATTTT.

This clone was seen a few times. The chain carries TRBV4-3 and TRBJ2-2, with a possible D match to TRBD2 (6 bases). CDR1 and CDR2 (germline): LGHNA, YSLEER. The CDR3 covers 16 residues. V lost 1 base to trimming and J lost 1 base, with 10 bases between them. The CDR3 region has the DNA TGCGCCAGCAGCCAAGGCCAGCGGGTGAACACCGGGGAGCTGTTTTTT. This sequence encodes CASSQGQRVNTGELFF.

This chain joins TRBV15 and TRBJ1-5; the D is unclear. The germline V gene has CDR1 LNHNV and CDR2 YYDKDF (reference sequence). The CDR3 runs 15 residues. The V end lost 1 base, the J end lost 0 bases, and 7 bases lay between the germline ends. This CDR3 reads CATSRAGGSNQPQHF. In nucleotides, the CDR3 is TGTGCCACCAGCAGAGCTGGCGGTAGCAATCAGCCCCAGCATTTT.

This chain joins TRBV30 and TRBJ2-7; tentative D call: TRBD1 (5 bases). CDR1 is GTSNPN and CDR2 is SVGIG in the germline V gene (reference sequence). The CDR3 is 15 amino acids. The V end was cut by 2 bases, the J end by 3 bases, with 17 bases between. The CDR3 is CAWSRNRPALYEQYF. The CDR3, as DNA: TGTGCCTGGAGTCGAAACAGGCCAGCCCTCTACGAGCAGTACTTC.

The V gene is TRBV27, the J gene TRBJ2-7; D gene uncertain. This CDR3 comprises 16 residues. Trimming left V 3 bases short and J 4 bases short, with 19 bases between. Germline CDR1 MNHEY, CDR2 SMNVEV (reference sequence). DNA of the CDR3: TGTGCCAGCAGTTTCTCTCTGACACCTCTCGTGTACGAGCAGTACTTC. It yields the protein CASSFSLTPLVYEQYF.

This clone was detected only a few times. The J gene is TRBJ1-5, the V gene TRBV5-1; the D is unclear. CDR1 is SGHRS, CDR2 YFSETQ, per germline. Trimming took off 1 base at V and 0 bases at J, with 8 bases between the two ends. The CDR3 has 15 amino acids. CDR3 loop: CASSLNGDSNQPQHF. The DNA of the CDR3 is TGCGCCAGCAGCTTGAACGGGGATAGCAATCAGCCCCAGCATTTT.

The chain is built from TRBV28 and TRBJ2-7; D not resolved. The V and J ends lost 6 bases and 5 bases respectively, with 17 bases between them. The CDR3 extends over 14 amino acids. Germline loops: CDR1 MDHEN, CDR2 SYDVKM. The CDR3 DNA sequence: TGTGCCAGCAGCCTATCTAGACTTGGCCACGAGCAGTACTTC. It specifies CASSLSRLGHEQYF.

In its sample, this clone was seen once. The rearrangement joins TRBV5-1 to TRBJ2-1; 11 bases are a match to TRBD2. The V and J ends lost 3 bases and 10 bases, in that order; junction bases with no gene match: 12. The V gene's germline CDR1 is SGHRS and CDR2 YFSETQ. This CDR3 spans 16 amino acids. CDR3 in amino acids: CASSSIAGGPIREQFF. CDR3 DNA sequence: TGCGCCAGCAGCTCCATAGCGGGAGGGCCGATTCGAGAGCAGTTCTTC.

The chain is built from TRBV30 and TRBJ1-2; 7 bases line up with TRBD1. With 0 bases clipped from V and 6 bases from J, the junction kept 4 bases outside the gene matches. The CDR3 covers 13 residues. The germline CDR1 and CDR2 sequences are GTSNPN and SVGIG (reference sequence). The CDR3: CAWSVAGGHGYTF. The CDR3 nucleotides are TGTGCCTGGAGTGTTGCAGGGGGGCATGGCTACACCTTC.

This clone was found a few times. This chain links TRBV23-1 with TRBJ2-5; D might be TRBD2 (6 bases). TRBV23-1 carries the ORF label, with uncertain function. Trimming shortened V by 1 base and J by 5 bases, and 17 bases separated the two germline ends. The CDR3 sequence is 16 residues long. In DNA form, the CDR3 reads TGCGCCAGCAGTCAATACGGAGGGGCCGAGGGGGAGACCCAGTACTTC. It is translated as CASSQYGGAEGETQYF.

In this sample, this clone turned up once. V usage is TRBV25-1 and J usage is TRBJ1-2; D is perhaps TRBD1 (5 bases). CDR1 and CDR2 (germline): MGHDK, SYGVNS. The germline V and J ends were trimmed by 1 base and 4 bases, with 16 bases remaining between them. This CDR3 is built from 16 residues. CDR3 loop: CASSEWKGSLLYGYTF. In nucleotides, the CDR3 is TGTGCCAGCAGTGAATGGAAGGGGTCGCTTCTCTATGGCTACACCTTC.

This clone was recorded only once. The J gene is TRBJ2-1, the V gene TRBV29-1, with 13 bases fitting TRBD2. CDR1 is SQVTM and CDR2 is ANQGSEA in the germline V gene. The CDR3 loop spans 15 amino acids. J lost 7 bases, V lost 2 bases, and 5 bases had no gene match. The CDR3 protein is CSVERTSGSINEQFF. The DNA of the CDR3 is TGCAGCGTTGAACGGACTAGCGGGAGTATAAATGAGCAGTTCTTC.

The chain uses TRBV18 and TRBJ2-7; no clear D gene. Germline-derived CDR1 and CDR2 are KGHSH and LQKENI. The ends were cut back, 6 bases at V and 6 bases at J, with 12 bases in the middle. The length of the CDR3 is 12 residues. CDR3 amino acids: CASSKANTEQYF. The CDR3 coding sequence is TGTGCCAGCTCGAAAGCGAACACCGAGCAGTACTTC.